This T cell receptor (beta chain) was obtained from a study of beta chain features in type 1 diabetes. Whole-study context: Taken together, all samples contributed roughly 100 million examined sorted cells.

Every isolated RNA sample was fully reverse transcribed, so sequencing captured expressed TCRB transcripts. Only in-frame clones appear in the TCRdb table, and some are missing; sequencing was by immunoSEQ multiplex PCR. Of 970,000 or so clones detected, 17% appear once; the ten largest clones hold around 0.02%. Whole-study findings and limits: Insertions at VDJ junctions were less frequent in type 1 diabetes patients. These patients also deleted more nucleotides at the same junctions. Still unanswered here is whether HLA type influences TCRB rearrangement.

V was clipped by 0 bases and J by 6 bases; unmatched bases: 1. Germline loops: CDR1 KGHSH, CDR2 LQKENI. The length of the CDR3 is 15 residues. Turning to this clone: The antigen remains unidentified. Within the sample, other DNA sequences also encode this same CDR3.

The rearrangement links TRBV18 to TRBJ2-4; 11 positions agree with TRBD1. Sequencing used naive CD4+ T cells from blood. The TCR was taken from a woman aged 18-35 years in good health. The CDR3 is CASSPPGTGGNIQYF. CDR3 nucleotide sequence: TGTGCCAGCTCACCACCGGGGACAGGGGGAAACATTCAGTACTTC.